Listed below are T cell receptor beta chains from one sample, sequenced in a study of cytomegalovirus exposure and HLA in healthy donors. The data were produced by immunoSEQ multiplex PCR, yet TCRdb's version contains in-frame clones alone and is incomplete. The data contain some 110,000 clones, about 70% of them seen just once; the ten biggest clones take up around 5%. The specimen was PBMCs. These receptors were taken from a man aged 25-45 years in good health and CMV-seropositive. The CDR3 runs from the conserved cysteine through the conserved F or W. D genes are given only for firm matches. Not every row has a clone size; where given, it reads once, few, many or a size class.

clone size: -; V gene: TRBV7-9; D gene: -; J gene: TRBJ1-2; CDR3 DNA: TGTTCCAGCAGCTTGGGGCAGTTCTATGGCTACACCTTC; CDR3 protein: CSSSLGQFYGYTF
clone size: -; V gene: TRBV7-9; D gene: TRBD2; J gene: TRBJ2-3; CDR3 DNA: TGTGCCAGCAGCTTAGATCTAGCGGGGGGGCATGCAGATACGCAGTATTTT; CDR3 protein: CASSLDLAGGHADTQYF
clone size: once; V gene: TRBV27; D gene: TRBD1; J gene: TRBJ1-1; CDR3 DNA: TGTGCCAGCAGTCCGACAGGGATCTACACTGAAGCTTTCTTT; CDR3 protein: CASSPTGIYTEAFF
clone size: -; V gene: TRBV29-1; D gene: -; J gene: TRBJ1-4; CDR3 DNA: TGCAGCGTTGGAGAGGGCGGGGAAAAACTGTTTTTT; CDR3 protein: CSVGEGGEKLFF
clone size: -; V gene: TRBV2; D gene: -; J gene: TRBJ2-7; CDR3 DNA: TGTGCCAGCTCACAGGACGAGCAGTACTTC; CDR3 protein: CASSQDEQYF
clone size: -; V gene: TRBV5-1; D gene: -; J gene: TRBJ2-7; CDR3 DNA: TGCGCCAGCAGCCCAGACGGACAGCTTATTTACGAGCAGTACTTC; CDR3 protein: CASSPDGQLIYEQYF
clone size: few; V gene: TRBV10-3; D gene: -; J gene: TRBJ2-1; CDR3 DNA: TGTGCCAGCAGTTACGACGAGCGGAGGTACAATGAGCAGTTCTTC; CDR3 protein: CASSYDERRYNEQFF
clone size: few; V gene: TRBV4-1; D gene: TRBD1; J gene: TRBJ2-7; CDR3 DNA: TGCGCCAGCAGCCGATTTGGGACAGGCACCTACGAGCAGTACTTC; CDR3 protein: CASSRFGTGTYEQYF
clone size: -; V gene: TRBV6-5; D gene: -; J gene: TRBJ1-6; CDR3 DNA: TGTGCCAGCAGTATACAGGGCGACAGGTCACCCCTCCACTTT; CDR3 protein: CASSIQGDRSPLHF
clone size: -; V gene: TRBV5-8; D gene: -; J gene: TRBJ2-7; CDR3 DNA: TGTGCCAGCAGCTTGTCGGGCAGGGGTGAGCAGTACTTC; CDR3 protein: CASSLSGRGEQYF
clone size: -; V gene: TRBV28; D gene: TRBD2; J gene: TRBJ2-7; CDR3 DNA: TGTGCCAGCAGAACCCGCGGGGGACCCTACGAGCAGTACTTC; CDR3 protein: CASRTRGGPYEQYF
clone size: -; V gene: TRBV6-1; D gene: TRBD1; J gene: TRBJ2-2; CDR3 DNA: TGTGCCAGCAGGGCCCCCACAGGGGCCGGGGAGCTGTTTTTT; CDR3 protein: CASRAPTGAGELFF
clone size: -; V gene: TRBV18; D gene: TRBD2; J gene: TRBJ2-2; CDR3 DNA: TGTGCCAGCTCACTACTCCTCGGGGGGGCGAACACCGGGGAGCTGTTTTTT; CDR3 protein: CASSLLLGGANTGELFF
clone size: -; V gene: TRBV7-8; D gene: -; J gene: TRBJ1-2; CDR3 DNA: TGTGCCAGCAGCTTAGTTGTCAGGGCGTCATCCAACTATGGCTACACCTTC; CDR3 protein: CASSLVVRASSNYGYTF
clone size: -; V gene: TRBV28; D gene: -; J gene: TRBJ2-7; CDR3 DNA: TGTGCCAGCACTATAGGAGACTCCTACGAGCAGTACTTC; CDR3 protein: CASTIGDSYEQYF
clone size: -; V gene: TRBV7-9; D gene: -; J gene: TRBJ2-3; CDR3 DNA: TGTGCCAGCAGCTTAGTGCCCAGAAGCACAGATACGCAGTATTTT; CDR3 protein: CASSLVPRSTDTQYF
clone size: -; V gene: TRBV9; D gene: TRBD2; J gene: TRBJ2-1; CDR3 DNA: TGTGCCAGCAGCTCCGGGACTAGAGAATACAATGAGCAGTTCTTC; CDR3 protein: CASSSGTREYNEQFF
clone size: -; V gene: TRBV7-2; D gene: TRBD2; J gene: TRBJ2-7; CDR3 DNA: TGTGCCACCGGGGGGAGGGCCACCTACGAGCAGTACTTC; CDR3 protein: CATGGRATYEQYF
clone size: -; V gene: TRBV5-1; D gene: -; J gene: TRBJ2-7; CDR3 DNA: TGCGCCAGCAGTCCCCCGGCCTACGAGCAGTACTTC; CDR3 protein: CASSPPAYEQYF
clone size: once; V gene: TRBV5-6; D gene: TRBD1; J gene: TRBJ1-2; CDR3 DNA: TGTGCCAGCTTTCAGGGGGCCCACTATGGCTACACCTTC; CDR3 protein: CASFQGAHYGYTF
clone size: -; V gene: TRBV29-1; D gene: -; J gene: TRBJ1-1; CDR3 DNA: TGCAGCGTTGAATATTCAGGGAACACTGAAGCTTTCTTT; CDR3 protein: CSVEYSGNTEAFF
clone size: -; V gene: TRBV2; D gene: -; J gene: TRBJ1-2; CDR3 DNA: TGTGCCAGCAGTGGGCAGCAAGCGGGCTACACCTTC; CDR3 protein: CASSGQQAGYTF
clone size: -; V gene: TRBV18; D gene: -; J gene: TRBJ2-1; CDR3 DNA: TGTGCCAGCTCACCGACTAGGACGCCGAATGAGCAGTTCTTC; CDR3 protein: CASSPTRTPNEQFF
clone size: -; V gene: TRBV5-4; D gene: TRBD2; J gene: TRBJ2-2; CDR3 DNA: TGTGCCAGCAGCAACCCTAGCGGGGGAGACACCGGGGAGCTGTTTTTT; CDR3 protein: CASSNPSGGDTGELFF
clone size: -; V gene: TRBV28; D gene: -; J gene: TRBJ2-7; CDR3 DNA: TGTGCCAGCAGCGGCGGGCTCTCCTACGAGCAGTACTTC; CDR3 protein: CASSGGLSYEQYF
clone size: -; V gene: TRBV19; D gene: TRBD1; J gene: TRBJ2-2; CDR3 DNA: TGTGCCAGTAGGGCACCGGGACAGGGGACCGGGGAGCTGTTTTTT; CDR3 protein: CASRAPGQGTGELFF
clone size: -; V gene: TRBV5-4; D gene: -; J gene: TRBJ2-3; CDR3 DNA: TGTGCCAGCAGCTTAGGGACAAGGTACACAGATACGCAGTATTTT; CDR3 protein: CASSLGTRYTDTQYF
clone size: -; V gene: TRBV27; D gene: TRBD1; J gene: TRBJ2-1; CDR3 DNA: TGTGCCAGCCGGACAGGGGGCGGGTACAATGAGCAGTTCTTC; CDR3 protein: CASRTGGGYNEQFF
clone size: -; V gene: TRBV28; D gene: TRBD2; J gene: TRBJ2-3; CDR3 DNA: TGTGCCAGGGGGGGGGAGCCTCCCGCAGGGGATACGCAGTATTTT; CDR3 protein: CARGGEPPAGDTQYF
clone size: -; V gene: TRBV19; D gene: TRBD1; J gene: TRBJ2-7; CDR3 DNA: TGTGCCAGTAGTATCTCGGTTGGGACAGGGAAAGTTGACGAGCAGTACTTC; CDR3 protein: CASSISVGTGKVDEQYF
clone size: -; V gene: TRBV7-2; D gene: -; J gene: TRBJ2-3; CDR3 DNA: TGTGCCAGCAGCAGCAATAGCCAGACAGATACGCAGTATTTT; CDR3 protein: CASSSNSQTDTQYF
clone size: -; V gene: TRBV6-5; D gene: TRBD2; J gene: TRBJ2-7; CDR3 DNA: TGTGCCAGCACCACGTGGGGGGGTCCGCGGGAGCAGTACTTC; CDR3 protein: CASTTWGGPREQYF